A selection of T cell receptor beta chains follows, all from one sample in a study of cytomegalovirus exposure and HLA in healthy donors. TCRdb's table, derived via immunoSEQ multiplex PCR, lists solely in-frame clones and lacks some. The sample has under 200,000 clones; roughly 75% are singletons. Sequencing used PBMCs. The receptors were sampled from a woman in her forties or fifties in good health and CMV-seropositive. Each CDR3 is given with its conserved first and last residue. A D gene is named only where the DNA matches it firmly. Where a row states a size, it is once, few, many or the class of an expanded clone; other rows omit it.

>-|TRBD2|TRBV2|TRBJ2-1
CASSEGRGGHNEQFF
TGTGCCAGCAGTGAGGGGCGGGGGGGCCACAATGAGCAGTTCTTC
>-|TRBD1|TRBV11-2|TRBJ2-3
CASSSGTGFSDTQYF
TGTGCCAGCAGCTCCGGGACAGGATTTTCAGATACGCAGTATTTT
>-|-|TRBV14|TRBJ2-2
CASSRQFSSNTGELFF
TGTGCCAGCAGCCGCCAATTCAGTTCGAACACCGGGGAGCTGTTTTTT
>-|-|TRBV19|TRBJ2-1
CASSTPGTRSYNEQFF
TGTGCCAGTAGTACGCCCGGGACTCGGTCCTACAATGAGCAGTTCTTC
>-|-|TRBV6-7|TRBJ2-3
CASSYPRASSRRPTDTQYF
TGTGCCAGCAGTTATCCGAGGGCTTCGAGTAGGAGGCCCACAGATACGCAGTATTTT
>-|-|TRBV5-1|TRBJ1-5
CASSPGVAGQPQHF
TGCGCCAGCAGCCCGGGAGTCGCAGGCCAGCCCCAGCATTTT
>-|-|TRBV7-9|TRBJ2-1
CSSSNMAPQRLRYEQFF
TGTTCCAGCAGCAACATGGCCCCCCAGCGGCTTCGGTATGAGCAGTTCTTC
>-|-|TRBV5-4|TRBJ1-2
CASRNLFRLFGYTF
TGTGCCAGCAGAAATCTATTCCGCCTCTTTGGCTACACCTTC
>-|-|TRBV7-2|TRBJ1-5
CASSLEIDTINGQPQHF
TGTGCCAGCAGCTTAGAGATCGACACAATAAACGGACAGCCCCAGCATTTT
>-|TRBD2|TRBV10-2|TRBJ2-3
CASSESGLASDTQYF
TGCGCCAGCAGTGAGTCGGGACTAGCGTCAGATACGCAGTATTTT
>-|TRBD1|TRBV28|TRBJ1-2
CASSQPGTGLYGYTF
TGTGCCAGCAGTCAGCCCGGGACAGGTCTCTATGGCTACACCTTC
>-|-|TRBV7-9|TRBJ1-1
CASSLRGGPGTEAFF
TGTGCCAGCAGCTTGAGGGGGGGACCAGGCACTGAAGCTTTCTTT
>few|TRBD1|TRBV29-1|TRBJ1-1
CSAGQGMGEAFF
TGCAGCGCAGGACAGGGGATGGGTGAAGCTTTCTTT
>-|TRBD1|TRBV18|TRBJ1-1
CASSQSAGGNTEAFF
TGTGCCAGCTCACAATCCGCAGGGGGGAACACTGAAGCTTTCTTT
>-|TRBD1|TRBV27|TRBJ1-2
CASSLSRGLSGYTF
TGTGCCAGCAGTTTATCAAGGGGGCTAAGTGGCTACACCTTC
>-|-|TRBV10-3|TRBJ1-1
CAISAQLNTEAFF
TGTGCCATCAGCGCACAGTTGAACACTGAAGCTTTCTTT
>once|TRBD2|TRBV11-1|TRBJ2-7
CASSLGAGATYEQYF
TGTGCCAGCAGCTTAGGAGCGGGAGCCACCTACGAGCAGTACTTC
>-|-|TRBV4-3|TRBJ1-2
CASSQDRFSGYTF
TGCGCCAGCAGCCAAGATCGGTTTTCGGGCTACACCTTC
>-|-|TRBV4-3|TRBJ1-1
CASSQVGRVTEAFF
TGCGCCAGCAGCCAAGTGGGCAGGGTCACTGAAGCTTTCTTT
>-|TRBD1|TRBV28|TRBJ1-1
CASSSQTGAEAFF
TGTGCCAGCAGTTCCCAGACAGGGGCTGAAGCTTTCTTT
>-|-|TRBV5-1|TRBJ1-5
CASSLVGGDQPQHF
TGCGCCAGCAGCTTGGTGGGGGGGGATCAGCCCCAGCATTTT
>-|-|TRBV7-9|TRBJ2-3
CASSLSRTTNTQYF
TGTGCCAGCAGCTTGAGCCGGACAACAAATACGCAGTATTTT
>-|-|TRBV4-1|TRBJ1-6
CASRPHRGYGDSPLHF
TGCGCCAGCAGGCCCCACCGGGGGTATGGAGATTCACCCCTCCACTTT
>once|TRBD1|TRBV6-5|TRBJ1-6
CASSYSTGANNSPLHF
TGTGCCAGCAGTTACTCGACAGGGGCTAATAATTCACCCCTCCACTTT
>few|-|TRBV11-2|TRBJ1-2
CASSTGTYGYTF
TGTGCCAGCAGTACAGGGACCTATGGCTACACCTTC
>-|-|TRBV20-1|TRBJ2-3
CSATPGQTQYF
TGCAGTGCTACGCCGGGACAAACGCAGTATTTT
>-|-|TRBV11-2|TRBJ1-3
CASSLAGRGSSGNTIYF
TGTGCCAGCAGCTTGGCAGGGAGGGGGTCCTCTGGAAACACCATATATTTT
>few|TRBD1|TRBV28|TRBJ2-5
CASILSQGAKRTQYF
TGTGCCAGTATATTATCTCAGGGGGCCAAGAGAACCCAGTACTTC
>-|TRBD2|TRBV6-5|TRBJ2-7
CASRVAGGTYEQYF
TGTGCCAGCAGGGTAGCGGGAGGCACCTACGAGCAGTACTTC
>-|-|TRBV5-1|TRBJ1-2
CASSLGPGRDNYGYTF
TGCGCCAGCAGCTTGGGACCAGGCAGGGATAACTATGGCTACACCTTC
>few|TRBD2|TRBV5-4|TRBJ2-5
CASSLARGGGETQYF
TGTGCCAGCAGCTTGGCTCGGGGGGGCGGAGAGACCCAGTACTTC
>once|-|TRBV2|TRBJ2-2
CASSGGGRMTGELFF
TGTGCCAGCAGTGGGGGGGGGCGTATGACCGGGGAGCTGTTTTTT
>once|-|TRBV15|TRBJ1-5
CATSRQSNQPQHF
TGTGCCACCAGCCGACAGAGCAATCAGCCCCAGCATTTT